These T cell receptor beta chains were read from a single sample in a study of control samples from healthy donors and cancer patients. Sequencing was performed with immunoSEQ multiplex PCR; in TCRdb, only in-frame clones are kept and a portion is missing. Of roughly 450,000 clones in the sample, more than 80% were seen once. What was sequenced was PBMCs. The receptors here all came from a man aged 35 to 55 with head and neck cancer. Both conserved end residues are part of each CDR3. D genes are given only for firm matches. Expanded clones get a size class; other rows say once, few or many, or leave the size out.

d_gene: .; len: 14; j_gene: TRBJ1-5; abundance: .; v_gene: TRBV5-1; CDR3nt: TGCGCCAGCAGCTTGGGTCAGAACAATCAGCCCCAGCATTTT; CDR3aa: CASSLGQNNQPQHF
d_gene: .; len: 13; j_gene: TRBJ2-7; abundance: .; v_gene: TRBV5-1; CDR3nt: TGCGCCAGCAGCTTGGAGGAGTCCTACGAGCAGTACTTC; CDR3aa: CASSLEESYEQYF
d_gene: .; len: 15; j_gene: TRBJ2-7; abundance: once; v_gene: TRBV5-1; CDR3nt: TGCGCCAGCAGCTTGGACGGGACAAGCTCCTACGAGCAGTACTTC; CDR3aa: CASSLDGTSSYEQYF
d_gene: .; len: 16; j_gene: TRBJ2-6; abundance: .; v_gene: TRBV7-9; CDR3nt: TGTGCCAGCAGCTTCGACGGAGGCTCTGGGGCCAACGTCCTGACTTTC; CDR3aa: CASSFDGGSGANVLTF
d_gene: TRBD1; len: 15; j_gene: TRBJ1-5; abundance: .; v_gene: TRBV5-6; CDR3nt: TGTGCCAGCAGCTTGTATGCAGGGGGCTTTCAGCCCCAGCATTTT; CDR3aa: CASSLYAGGFQPQHF
d_gene: .; len: 15; j_gene: TRBJ2-3; abundance: .; v_gene: TRBV5-1; CDR3nt: TGCGCCAGCAGCCTCGAAGGGGGAGGCACAGATACGCAGTATTTT; CDR3aa: CASSLEGGGTDTQYF
d_gene: .; len: 14; j_gene: TRBJ2-5; abundance: .; v_gene: TRBV9; CDR3nt: TGTGCCAGCAGCCCTCCGGGTGGGCAAGAGACCCAGTACTTC; CDR3aa: CASSPPGGQETQYF
d_gene: TRBD1; len: 17; j_gene: TRBJ2-6; abundance: .; v_gene: TRBV18; CDR3nt: TGTGCCAGCTCTCTCGACAGGGGAAACTCTGGGGCCAACGTCCTGACTTTC; CDR3aa: CASSLDRGNSGANVLTF
d_gene: .; len: 14; j_gene: TRBJ2-2; abundance: .; v_gene: TRBV6-5; CDR3nt: TGTGCCAGCAGTCGGGACTTGGGGGCCGGGGAGCTGTTTTTT; CDR3aa: CASSRDLGAGELFF
d_gene: TRBD2; len: 16; j_gene: TRBJ2-2; abundance: .; v_gene: TRBV7-6; CDR3nt: TGTCCCAGCAGCCAAGCGGGGGGGGCGAACACCGGGGAGCTGTTTTTT; CDR3aa: CPSSQAGGANTGELFF
d_gene: .; len: 13; j_gene: TRBJ1-2; abundance: .; v_gene: TRBV6-2/TRBV6-3; CDR3nt: TGTGCCAGCAGTTACTTGTCCGGGGACGGCTACACCTTC; CDR3aa: CASSYLSGDGYTF
d_gene: .; len: 15; j_gene: TRBJ2-7; abundance: .; v_gene: TRBV7-2; CDR3nt: TGTGCCAGCAGCCCAGATCACACAGGGTCCTACGAGCAGTACTTC; CDR3aa: CASSPDHTGSYEQYF
d_gene: .; len: 14; j_gene: TRBJ1-5; abundance: .; v_gene: TRBV19; CDR3nt: TGTGCCAGTATTCCAACCCAGGGGTATCAGCCCCAGCATTTT; CDR3aa: CASIPTQGYQPQHF